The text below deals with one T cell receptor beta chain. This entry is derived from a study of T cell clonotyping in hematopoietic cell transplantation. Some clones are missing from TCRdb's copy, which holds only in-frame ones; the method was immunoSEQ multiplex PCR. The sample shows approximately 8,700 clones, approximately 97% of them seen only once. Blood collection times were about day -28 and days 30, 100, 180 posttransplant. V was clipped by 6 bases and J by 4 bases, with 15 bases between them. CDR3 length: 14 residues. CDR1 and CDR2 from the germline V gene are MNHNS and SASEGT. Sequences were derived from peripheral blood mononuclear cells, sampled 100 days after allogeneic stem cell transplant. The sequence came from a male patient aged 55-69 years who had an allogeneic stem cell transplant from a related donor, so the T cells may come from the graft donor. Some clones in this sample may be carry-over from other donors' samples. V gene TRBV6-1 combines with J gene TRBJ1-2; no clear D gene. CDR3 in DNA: TGTGCCAGCAGGGGGATAACAGCGAGCTATGGCTACACCTTC. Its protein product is CASRGITASYGYTF.